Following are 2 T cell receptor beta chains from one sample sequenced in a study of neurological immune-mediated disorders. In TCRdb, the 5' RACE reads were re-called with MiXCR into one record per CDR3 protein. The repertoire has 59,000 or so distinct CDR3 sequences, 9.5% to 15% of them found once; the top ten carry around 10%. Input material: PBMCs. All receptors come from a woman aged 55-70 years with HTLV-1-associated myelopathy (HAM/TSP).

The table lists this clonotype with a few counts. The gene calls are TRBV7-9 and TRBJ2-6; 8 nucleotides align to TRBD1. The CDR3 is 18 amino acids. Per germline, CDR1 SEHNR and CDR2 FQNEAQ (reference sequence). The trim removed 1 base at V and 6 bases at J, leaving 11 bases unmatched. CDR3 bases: TGTGCCAGCAGCTTAGGGGATGGACAGGGAAGTACGGCCAACGTCCTGACTTTC. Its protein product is CASSLGDGQGSTANVLTF.

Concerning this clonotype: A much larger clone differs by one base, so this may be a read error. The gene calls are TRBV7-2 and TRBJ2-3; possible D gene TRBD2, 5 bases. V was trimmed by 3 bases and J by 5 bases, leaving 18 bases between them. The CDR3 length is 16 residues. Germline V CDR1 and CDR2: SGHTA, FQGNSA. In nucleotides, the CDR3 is TGTGCCAGCAGCTTGGGTGGGGTGGGAGTAGAAGATACGCAGTATTTT. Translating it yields CASSLGGVGVEDTQYF.